The 22 T cell receptor beta chains below were found in one sample sequenced in a study of blood T cell repertoires in COVID-19. The method was immunoSEQ multiplex PCR; TCRdb's version includes in-frame clones alone and lacks a portion of them. The sample lists 220,000 or so clones, nearly 90% occurring once. Sequencing was performed on PBMCs or T cells enriched from blood (not recorded which). The source is a man aged 30 to 45 who had been exposed to COVID-19.

This sequence joins TRBV13 and TRBJ1-1; D remains ambiguous. Per the germline V gene, CDR1 is PRHDT and CDR2 is FYEKMQ (reference sequence). V was shortened by 5 bases and J by 4 bases, with 11 bases between the two germline ends. The CDR3 contains 13 residues. The CDR3 DNA sequence: TGTGCCAGCAGCGATCCTATCCCCACTGAAGCTTTCTTT. It encodes CASSDPIPTEAFF. Full variable domain (outside the CDR3, taken from reference TRBV13 and TRBJ1-1): AAGVIQSPRHLIKEKRETATLKCYPIPRHDTVYWYQQGPGQDPQFLISFYEKMQSDKGSIPDRFSAQQFSDYHSELNMSSLELGDSALYFCASSDPIPTEAFFGQGTRLTVV.

The chain combines TRBV6-5 with TRBJ1-2; weak D call: TRBD1 (5 bases). Trimming cost V 7 bases and J 0 bases, with 15 bases left between them. Germline V lookup: CDR1 MNHEY, CDR2 SVGAGI. This CDR3 is built from 15 residues. CDR3 protein: CASKGSGGPNYGYTF. Written as DNA, the CDR3 is TGTGCCAGCAAGGGGTCGGGGGGACCTAACTATGGCTACACCTTC.

The V and J genes are TRBV2 and TRBJ1-4, with TRBD1 matching 7 bases. The trim removed 1 base at V and 3 bases at J, leaving 2 bases unmatched. CDR3 length equals 15 residues. Germline CDR1 reads SNHLY; CDR2 reads FYNNEI. In nucleotides, the CDR3 is TGTGCCAGCAGTGAAGGAGGGACAGCTAATGAAAAACTGTTTTTT. This codes for CASSEGGTANEKLFF.

A single count supports this clone. CDR3 DNA sequence: TGTGCCAGCGGTACAGGGGGCTCGGATTCACCCCTCCACTTT. This translates into CASGTGGSDSPLHF. This sequence joins TRBV5-4 and TRBJ1-6, with TRBD1 matching 9 bases. The CDR3 contains 14 residues. V was pared by 7 bases and J by 8 bases, with 7 bases of the junction left unmatched. CDR1 is SGHNT and CDR2 is YYREEE in the germline V gene (reference sequence).

The chain links TRBV9 to TRBJ2-7, with 8 bases aligning to TRBD2. Germline V CDR1 and CDR2: SGDLS, YYNGEE. Losses at the gene ends were 2 bases for V and 7 bases for J; bases not matched to a gene: 11. The CDR3 runs to 15 residues. The CDR3 nucleotides are TGTGCCAGCAGCGTGGGCGGGGGGTCCCCCAGGGAGCAGTACTTC. Protein sequence: CASSVGGGSPREQYF.

This clone appeared once. DNA for the CDR3: TGTGCCAGCAGCTGGGGGACAGGCTCTGAATACGAGCAGTACTTC. Protein sequence: CASSWGTGSEYEQYF. J is TRBJ2-7 and V is TRBV5-4, with 8 positions matching TRBD1. Germline V gene lookup returns CDR1 SGHNT and CDR2 YYREEE (reference sequence). Trimming at V came to 3 bases and at J to 4 bases, leaving 9 bases not matched to a gene. The CDR3 covers 15 residues.

The chain recombines TRBV28 with TRBJ1-3; 7 nucleotides agree with TRBD1. This CDR3 spans 14 amino acids. After removal of 7 bases from V and 10 bases from J, the junction contained 13 bases not matched to a gene. Germline values: CDR1 MDHEN, CDR2 SYDVKM. The CDR3 nucleotides read TGTGCCAGCACCAAATGGGACAGCCGGGGGACCATATATTTT. Protein product: CASTKWDSRGTIYF.

The V gene is TRBV2, the J gene TRBJ2-5, with 11 bases lining up with TRBD2. Trimming cost V 8 bases and J 4 bases; bases outside gene matches: 9. The CDR3 covers 15 residues. CDR1 is SNHLY and CDR2 is FYNNEI in the germline V gene. The CDR3, as DNA: TGTGCCAGCCTCAATAGCGGGGGGGTAGGAGAGACCCAGTACTTC. Its protein is CASLNSGGVGETQYF.

The J gene is TRBJ2-2, the V gene TRBV7-2; 8 bases map to TRBD1. Trimming cost V 5 bases and J 4 bases; bases outside gene matches: 3. CDR1 is SGHTA and CDR2 is FQGNSA in the germline V gene. This CDR3 is 14 amino acids long. The CDR3 DNA sequence: TGTGCCAGCAGCGGACAGGGTGGCACCGGGGAGCTGTTTTTT. Amino acids: CASSGQGGTGELFF. The whole variable domain, remainder taken from reference TRBV7-2 and TRBJ2-2, is GAGVSQSPSNKVTEKGKDVELRCDPISGHTALYWYRQSLGQGLEFLIYFQGNSAPDKSGLPSDRFSAERTGGSVSTLTIQRTQQEDSAVYLCASSGQGGTGELFFGEGSRLTVL.

The rearrangement joins TRBV6-2 or TRBV6-3 to TRBJ2-7; unclear D gene. The germline V and J ends were trimmed by 6 bases and 0 bases, with 18 bases remaining between them. Germline loops: CDR1 MNHEY, CDR2 SVGEGT. The CDR3 totals 16 residues. CDR3 sequence reads: CASRPLGLGSSYEQYF. The CDR3 region has the DNA TGTGCCAGCAGGCCTTTGGGTCTAGGCAGCTCCTACGAGCAGTACTTC.

V usage is TRBV4-2 and J usage is TRBJ2-7; D may be TRBD2 (5 bases). The germline gives CDR1 LGHNA, CDR2 YNFKEQ. V was clipped by 2 bases and J by 2 bases, with 13 bases between them. This CDR3 has 15 residues. The CDR3, as DNA: TGTGCCAGCAGCCAAAATGCCGGGGTCCCCTACGAGCAGTACTTC. Encoded protein: CASSQNAGVPYEQYF.

The V gene is TRBV29-1, the J gene TRBJ1-5; D unresolved. Germline V gene lookup returns CDR1 SQVTM and CDR2 ANQGSEA. Trimming took off 6 bases at V and 3 bases at J, with 12 bases between the two ends. The CDR3 runs 13 residues. The CDR3 loop is CSVGGEPNQPQHF. CDR3 DNA sequence: TGCAGCGTCGGTGGAGAGCCCAATCAGCCCCAGCATTTT. The full variable domain, completed using reference TRBV29-1 and TRBJ1-5, is SAVISQKPSRDICQRGTSLTIQCQVDSQVTMMFWYRQQPGQSLTLIATANQGSEATYESGFVIDKFPISRPNLTFSTLTVSNMSPEDSSIYLCSVGGEPNQPQHFGDGTRLSIL.

The chain joins TRBV3-1 (or the pseudogene TRBV3-2) to TRBJ2-5, with TRBD1 as a possible D gene (5 bases). The V end lost 4 bases, the J end lost 5 bases, and 11 bases lay between the germline ends. The CDR3 sequence is 13 residues long. The germline CDR1 and CDR2 sequences are LGHDT and YNNKEL (reference sequence). The chain's CDR3 is CASSLRGAETQYF. DNA for the CDR3: TGTGCCAGCAGCCTCCGTGGGGCGGAGACCCAGTACTTC.

The gene calls are TRBV7-9 and TRBJ2-1, with no clear D. Trimming pared 4 bases from V and 6 bases from J, leaving 7 bases between. Germline V lookup: CDR1 SEHNR, CDR2 FQNEAQ (reference sequence). The CDR3 is 12 residues long. The CDR3 nucleotides are TGTGCCAGCAGCTCAAGCCGCAATGAGCAGTTCTTC. Its protein product is CASSSSRNEQFF.

V usage is TRBV19 and J usage is TRBJ1-2, with 7 nucleotides matching TRBD1. CDR1 and CDR2 (germline): LNHDA, SQIVND (reference sequence). Trimming removed 5 bases from V and 3 bases from J; junction bases left unmatched: 9. The CDR3 contains 15 residues. The CDR3 sequence is CASSVEDRKDYGYTF. CDR3 nucleotides: TGTGCCAGTAGTGTCGAGGACAGGAAGGACTATGGCTACACCTTC.

The chain employs TRBV7-2 and TRBJ2-1; the match to TRBD2 covers 10 bases. CDR3 length: 14 residues. Germline CDR1 reads SGHTA; CDR2 reads FQGNSA. V shed 4 bases and J 10 bases; nucleotides not matched to a gene: 7. The CDR3 DNA reads as TGTGCCAGCAGCTCTGAGCGGGGGGGCCTGGAGCAGTTCTTC. Residues: CASSSERGGLEQFF.

J is TRBJ1-4 and V is TRBV19; TRBD1 matches 9 bases. This CDR3 is built from 15 residues. V shed 4 bases, J shed 5 bases, and the junction held 5 bases outside the gene matches. Germline assignment: CDR1 LNHDA and CDR2 SQIVND (reference sequence). The CDR3 reads CASSTGTGRNEKLFF. In nucleotides, the CDR3 is TGTGCCAGTAGTACCGGGACAGGGCGGAATGAAAAACTGTTTTTT.

This chain connects TRBV9 to TRBJ2-5; 7 nucleotides align to TRBD2. V shed 1 base, J shed 0 bases, and the junction held 3 bases outside the gene matches. The CDR3 is made up of 15 amino acids. Germline V CDR1 and CDR2: SGDLS, YYNGEE. The CDR3 loop is CASSVSSGYQETQYF. The CDR3 DNA reads as TGTGCCAGCAGCGTATCTAGCGGATACCAAGAGACCCAGTACTTC.

This chain joins TRBV19 and TRBJ2-7, with TRBD1 as a possible D gene (6 bases). The CDR3 extends over 13 amino acids. With 3 bases removed from V and 4 bases from J, the gap between germline ends came to 10 bases. In germline, CDR1 is LNHDA, CDR2 SQIVND (reference sequence). Here the CDR3 DNA reads TGTGCCAGTAGTATTGGGACATTATACGAGCAGTACTTC. Its translation is CASSIGTLYEQYF.

V gene TRBV2 combines with J gene TRBJ1-6; D is undetermined. Germline V gene data show CDR1 as SNHLY and CDR2 as FYNNEI. The V end lost 8 bases, the J end lost 4 bases, and 9 bases lay between the germline ends. This CDR3 comprises 13 residues. CDR3 in DNA: TGTGCCAGCCTTGAGGGTTATAATTCACCCCTCCACTTT. It is translated as CASLEGYNSPLHF.

This chain joins TRBV10-1 and TRBJ1-6, with TRBD1 matching 9 bases. Germline V gene sequence: CDR1 WNHNN, CDR2 SYGVQD (reference sequence). The CDR3 covers 15 residues. Trimming at V came to 6 bases and at J to 5 bases, leaving 5 bases not matched to a gene. Written as DNA, the CDR3 is TGCGCCAGCAGGGAAAGGACAGGGGATAATTCACCCCTCCACTTT. Translated: CASRERTGDNSPLHF.

This clone was picked up one time. The rearrangement links TRBV5-1 to TRBJ1-1; D gene unclear. CDR1 and CDR2 (germline): SGHRS, YFSETQ. This CDR3 comprises 15 residues. Trimming shortened V by 0 bases and J by 1 base, and 10 bases separated the two germline ends. The CDR3 DNA sequence: TGCGCCAGCAGCTTGGATTTGAGGGCGAACACTGAAGCTTTCTTT. It is translated as CASSLDLRANTEAFF.